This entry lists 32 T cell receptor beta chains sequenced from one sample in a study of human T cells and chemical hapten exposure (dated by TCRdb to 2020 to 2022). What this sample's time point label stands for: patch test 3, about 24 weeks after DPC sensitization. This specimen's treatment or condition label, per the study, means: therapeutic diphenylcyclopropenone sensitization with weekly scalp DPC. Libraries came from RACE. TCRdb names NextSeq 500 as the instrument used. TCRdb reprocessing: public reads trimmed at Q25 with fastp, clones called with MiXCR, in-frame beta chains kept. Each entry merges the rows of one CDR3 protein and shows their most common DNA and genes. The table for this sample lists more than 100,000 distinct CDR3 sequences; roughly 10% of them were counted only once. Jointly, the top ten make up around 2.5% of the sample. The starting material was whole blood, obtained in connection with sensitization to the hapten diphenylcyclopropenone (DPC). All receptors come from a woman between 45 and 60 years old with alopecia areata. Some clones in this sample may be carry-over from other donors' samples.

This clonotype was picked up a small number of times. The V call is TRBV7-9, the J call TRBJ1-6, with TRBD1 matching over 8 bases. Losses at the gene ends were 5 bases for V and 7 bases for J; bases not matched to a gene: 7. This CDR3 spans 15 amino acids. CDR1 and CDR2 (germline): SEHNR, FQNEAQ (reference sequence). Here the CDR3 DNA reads TGTGCCAGCAGCCCATCGGGACAGGCCAATTCACCCCTCCACTTT. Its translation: CASSPSGQANSPLHF.

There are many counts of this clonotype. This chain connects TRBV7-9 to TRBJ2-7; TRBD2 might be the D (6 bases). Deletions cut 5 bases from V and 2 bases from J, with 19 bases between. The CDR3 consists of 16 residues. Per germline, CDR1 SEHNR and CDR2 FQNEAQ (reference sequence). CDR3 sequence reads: CASSPHLGTSAYEQYF. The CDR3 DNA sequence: TGTGCCAGCAGCCCCCATTTGGGGACTTCCGCCTACGAGCAGTACTTC.

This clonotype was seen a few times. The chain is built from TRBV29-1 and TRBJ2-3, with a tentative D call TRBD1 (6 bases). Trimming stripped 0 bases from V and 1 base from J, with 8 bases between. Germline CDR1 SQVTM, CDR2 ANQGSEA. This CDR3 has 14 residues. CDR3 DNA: TGCAGCGTTGAAGAACAGGGCGGCACAGATACGCAGTATTTT. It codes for CSVEEQGGTDTQYF.

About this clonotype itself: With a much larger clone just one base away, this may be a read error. The CDR3 DNA sequence: TGTGCCAGCAGCAAGACTACCACAGATACGCAGTATTTT. Amino acids: CASSKTTTDTQYF. The chain links TRBV7-2 to TRBJ2-3; D may be TRBD2 (5 bases). Germline CDR1 is SGHTA and CDR2 is FQGNSA. The CDR3 extends over 13 amino acids. Trimming pared 5 bases from V and 2 bases from J, leaving 8 bases between.

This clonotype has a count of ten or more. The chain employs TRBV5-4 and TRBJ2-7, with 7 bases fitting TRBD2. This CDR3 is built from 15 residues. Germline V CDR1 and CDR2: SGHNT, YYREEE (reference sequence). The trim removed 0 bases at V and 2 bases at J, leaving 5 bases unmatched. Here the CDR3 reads CASSLDGGGTYEQYF. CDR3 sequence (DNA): TGTGCCAGCAGCTTGGACGGGGGAGGGACCTACGAGCAGTACTTC.

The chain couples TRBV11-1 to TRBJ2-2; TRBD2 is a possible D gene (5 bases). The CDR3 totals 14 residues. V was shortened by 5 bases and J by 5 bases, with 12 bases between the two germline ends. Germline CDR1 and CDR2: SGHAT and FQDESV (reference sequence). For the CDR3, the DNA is TGTGCCAGCAGCCGGAATAGCGAAACCGGGGAGCTGTTTTTT. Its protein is CASSRNSETGELFF.

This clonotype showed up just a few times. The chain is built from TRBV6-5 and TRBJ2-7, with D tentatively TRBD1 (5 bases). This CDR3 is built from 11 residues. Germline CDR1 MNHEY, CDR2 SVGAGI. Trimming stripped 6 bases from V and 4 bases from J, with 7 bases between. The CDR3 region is CASRDKYEQYF. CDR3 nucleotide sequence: TGTGCCAGCAGGGACAAGTACGAGCAGTACTTC.

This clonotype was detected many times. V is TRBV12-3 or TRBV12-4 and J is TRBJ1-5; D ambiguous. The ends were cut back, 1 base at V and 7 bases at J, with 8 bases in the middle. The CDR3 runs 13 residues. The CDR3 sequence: CASSLGSRQPQHF. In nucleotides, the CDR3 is TGTGCCAGCAGTTTAGGGAGTCGGCAGCCCCAGCATTTT.

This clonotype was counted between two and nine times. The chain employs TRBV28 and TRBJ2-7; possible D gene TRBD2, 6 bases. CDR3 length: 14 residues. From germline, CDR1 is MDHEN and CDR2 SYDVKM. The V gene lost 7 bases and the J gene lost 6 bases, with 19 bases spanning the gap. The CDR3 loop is CASKAGPLGSEQYF. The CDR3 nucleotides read TGTGCCAGCAAGGCGGGACCCTTAGGGTCCGAGCAGTACTTC.

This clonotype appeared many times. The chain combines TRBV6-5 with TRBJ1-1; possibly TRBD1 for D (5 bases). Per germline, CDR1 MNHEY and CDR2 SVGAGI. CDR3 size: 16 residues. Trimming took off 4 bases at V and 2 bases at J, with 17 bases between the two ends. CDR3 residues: CASSWQGRGLNTEAFF. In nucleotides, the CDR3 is TGTGCCAGCAGTTGGCAGGGAAGGGGCTTAAACACTGAAGCTTTCTTT.

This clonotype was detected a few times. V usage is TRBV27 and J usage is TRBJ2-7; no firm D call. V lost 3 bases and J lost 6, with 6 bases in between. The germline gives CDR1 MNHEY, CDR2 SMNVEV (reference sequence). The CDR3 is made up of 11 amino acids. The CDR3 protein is CASSFPPEQYF. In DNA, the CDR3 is TGTGCCAGCAGTTTCCCCCCCGAGCAGTACTTC.

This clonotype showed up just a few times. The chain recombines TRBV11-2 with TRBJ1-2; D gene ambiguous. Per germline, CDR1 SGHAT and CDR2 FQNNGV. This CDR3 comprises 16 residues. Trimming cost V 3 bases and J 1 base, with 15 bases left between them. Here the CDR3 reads CASSFELGRVNYGYTF. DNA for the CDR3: TGTGCCAGCAGCTTTGAATTAGGACGGGTTAACTATGGCTACACCTTC.

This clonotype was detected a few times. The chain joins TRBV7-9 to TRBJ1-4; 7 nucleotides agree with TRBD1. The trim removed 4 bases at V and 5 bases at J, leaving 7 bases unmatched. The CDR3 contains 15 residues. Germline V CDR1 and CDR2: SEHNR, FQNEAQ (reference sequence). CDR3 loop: CASSSLRDSNEKLFF. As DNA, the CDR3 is TGTGCCAGCAGCTCCCTCAGGGACAGCAATGAAAAACTGTTTTTT. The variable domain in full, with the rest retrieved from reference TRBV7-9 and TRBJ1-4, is DTGVSQNPRHKITKRGQNVTFRCDPISEHNRLYWYRQTLGQGPEFLTYFQNEAQLEKSRLLSDRFSAERPKGSFSTLEIQRTEQGDSAMYLCASSSLRDSNEKLFFGSGTQLSVL.

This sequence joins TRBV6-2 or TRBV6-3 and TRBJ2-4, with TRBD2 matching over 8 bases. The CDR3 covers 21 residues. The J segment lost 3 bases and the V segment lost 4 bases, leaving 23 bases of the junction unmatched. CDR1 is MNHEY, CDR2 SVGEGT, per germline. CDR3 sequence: CASSFSPTKREPSWDKNIQYF. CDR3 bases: TGTGCCAGCAGTTTCTCACCGACTAAGCGGGAGCCTAGTTGGGACAAAAACATTCAGTACTTC.

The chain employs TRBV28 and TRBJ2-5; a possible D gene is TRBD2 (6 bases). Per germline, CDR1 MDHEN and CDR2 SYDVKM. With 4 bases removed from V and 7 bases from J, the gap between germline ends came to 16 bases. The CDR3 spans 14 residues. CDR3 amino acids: CASSSDSSAATQYF. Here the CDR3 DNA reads TGTGCCAGCAGTTCCGACTCTAGCGCGGCGACCCAGTACTTC.

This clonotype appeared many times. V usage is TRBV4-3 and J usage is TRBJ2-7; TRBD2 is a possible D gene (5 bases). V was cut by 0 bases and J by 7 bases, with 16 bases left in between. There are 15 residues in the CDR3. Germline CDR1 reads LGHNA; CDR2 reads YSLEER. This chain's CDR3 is CASSQDRGGSEEQYF. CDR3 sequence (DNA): TGCGCCAGCAGCCAAGATCGGGGTGGGAGCGAAGAGCAGTACTTC.

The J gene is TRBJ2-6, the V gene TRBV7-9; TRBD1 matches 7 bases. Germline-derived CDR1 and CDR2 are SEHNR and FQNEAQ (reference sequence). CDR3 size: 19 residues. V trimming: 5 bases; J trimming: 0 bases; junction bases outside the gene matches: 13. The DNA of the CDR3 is TGTGCCAGCAGCCTTCGACAGGGAGCCCCCCTCTCTGGGGCCAACGTCCTGACTTTC. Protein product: CASSLRQGAPLSGANVLTF.

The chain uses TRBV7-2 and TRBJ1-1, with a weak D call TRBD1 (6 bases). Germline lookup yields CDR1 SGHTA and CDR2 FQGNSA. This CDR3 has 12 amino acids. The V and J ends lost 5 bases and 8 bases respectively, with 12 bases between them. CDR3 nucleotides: TGTGCCAGCAGCCAGGTTCAGGGGGAAGCTTTCTTT. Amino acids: CASSQVQGEAFF.

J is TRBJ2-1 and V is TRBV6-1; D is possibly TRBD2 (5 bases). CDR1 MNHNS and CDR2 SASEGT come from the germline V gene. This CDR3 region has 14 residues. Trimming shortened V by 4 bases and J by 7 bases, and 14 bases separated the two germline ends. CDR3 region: CASSVRFWENEQFF. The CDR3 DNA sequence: TGTGCCAGCAGTGTCAGGTTCTGGGAGAATGAGCAGTTCTTC.

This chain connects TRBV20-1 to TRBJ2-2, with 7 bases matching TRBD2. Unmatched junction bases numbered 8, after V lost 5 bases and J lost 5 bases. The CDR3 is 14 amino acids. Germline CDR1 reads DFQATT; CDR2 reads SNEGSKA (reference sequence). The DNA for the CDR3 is TGCAGTGCTGCTCTTGGCGGGAGAACCGGGGAGCTGTTTTTT. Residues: CSAALGGRTGELFF.

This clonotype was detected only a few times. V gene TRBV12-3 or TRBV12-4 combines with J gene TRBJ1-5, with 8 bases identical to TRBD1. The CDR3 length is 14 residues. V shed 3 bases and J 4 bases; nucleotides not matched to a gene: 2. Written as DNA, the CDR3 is TGTGCCAGCAGTTTCCACAGGGGGAATCAGCCCCAGCATTTT. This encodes CASSFHRGNQPQHF.

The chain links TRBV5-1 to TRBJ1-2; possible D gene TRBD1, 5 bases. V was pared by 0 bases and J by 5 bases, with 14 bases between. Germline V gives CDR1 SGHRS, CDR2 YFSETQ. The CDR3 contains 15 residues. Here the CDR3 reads CASSLEVGAIYGYTF. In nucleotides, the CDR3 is TGCGCCAGCAGCTTGGAGGTTGGGGCGATTTATGGCTACACCTTC.

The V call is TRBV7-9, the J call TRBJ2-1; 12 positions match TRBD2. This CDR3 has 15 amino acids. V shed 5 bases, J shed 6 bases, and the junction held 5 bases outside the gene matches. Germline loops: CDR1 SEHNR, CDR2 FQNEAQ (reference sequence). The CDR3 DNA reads TGTGCCAGCAGCCTACTAGCGGGAGGTATCAATGAGCAGTTCTTC. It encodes CASSLLAGGINEQFF.

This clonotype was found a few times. CDR3 sequence: CASSLGLDGEQYF. CDR3 sequence (DNA): TGTGCCAGCAGCTTAGGACTAGACGGCGAGCAGTACTTC. The chain has TRBV13 and TRBJ2-7, with D maybe TRBD2 (5 bases). The CDR3 has 13 residues. Trimming left V 0 bases short and J 6 bases short, with 9 bases between. The V gene's germline CDR1 is PRHDT and CDR2 FYEKMQ (reference sequence).

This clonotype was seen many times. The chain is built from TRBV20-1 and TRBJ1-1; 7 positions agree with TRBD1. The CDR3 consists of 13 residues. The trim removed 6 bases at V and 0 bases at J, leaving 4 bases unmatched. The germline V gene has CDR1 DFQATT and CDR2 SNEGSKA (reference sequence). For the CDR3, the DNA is TGCAGTGCCGCCGGGACAGTGAACACTGAAGCTTTCTTT. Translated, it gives CSAAGTVNTEAFF.

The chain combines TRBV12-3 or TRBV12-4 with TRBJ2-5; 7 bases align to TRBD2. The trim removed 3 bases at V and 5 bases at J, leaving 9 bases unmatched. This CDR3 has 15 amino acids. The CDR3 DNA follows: TGTGCCAGCAGTTTTGGGGGAGGGCCCCTGGAGACCCAGTACTTC. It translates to CASSFGGGPLETQYF.

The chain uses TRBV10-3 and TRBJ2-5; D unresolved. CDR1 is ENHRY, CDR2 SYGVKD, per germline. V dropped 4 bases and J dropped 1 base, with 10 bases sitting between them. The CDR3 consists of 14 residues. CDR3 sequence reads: CAISGGRAQETQYF. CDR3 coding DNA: TGTGCCATCAGTGGTGGACGTGCCCAAGAGACCCAGTACTTC.

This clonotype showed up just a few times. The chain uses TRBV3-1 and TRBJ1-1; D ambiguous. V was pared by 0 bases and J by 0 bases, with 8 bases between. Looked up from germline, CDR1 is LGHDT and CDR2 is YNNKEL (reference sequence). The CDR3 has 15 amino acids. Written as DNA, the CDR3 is TGTGCCAGCAGCCAAGATGTACGGCTGAACACTGAAGCTTTCTTT. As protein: CASSQDVRLNTEAFF.

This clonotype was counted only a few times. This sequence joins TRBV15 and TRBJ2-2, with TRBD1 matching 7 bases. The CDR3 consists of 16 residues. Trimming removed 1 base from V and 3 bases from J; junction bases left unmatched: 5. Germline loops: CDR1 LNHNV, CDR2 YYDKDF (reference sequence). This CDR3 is CATSRVRGQDTGELFF. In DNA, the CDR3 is TGTGCCACCAGCAGAGTTAGGGGGCAGGACACCGGGGAGCTGTTTTTT.

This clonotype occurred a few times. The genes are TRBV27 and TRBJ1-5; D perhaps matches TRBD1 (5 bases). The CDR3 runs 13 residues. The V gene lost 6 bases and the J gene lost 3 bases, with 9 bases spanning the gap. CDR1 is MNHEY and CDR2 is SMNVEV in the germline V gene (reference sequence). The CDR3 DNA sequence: TGTGCCAGCAGGGGCAGGGACAATCAGCCCCAGCATTTT. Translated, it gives CASRGRDNQPQHF.

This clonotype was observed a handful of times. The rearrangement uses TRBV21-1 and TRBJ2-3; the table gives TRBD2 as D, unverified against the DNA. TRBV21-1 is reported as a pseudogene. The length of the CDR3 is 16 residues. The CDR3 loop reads CATPQREAGGPITQYF. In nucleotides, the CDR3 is TGTGCCACGCCCCAAAGGGAAGCGGGGGGGCCGATTACGCAGTATTTT.

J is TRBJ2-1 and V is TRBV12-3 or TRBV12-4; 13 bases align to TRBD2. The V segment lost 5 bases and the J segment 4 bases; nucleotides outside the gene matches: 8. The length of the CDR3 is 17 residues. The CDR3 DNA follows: TGTGCCAGCAGTAACGGACTAGCGGGAGTATCGTACAATGAGCAGTTCTTC. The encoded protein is CASSNGLAGVSYNEQFF.